This T cell receptor beta chain was documented in a study of blood T cell repertoires in COVID-19 (TCRdb year 2020). Notes on the research overall: The collaborator samples originated in the United States, Italy and Spain and spanned the acute and convalescent phases of COVID-19. A freely available public database, intended as a resource for researchers studying the immune response to SARS-CoV-2, is where the repertoires were released. The prospective study material was composed of cDNA or gDNA derived from T cells, B-cell-depleted T cells, or PBMCs. Samples were obtained from the ongoing ImmuneRACE study (first 160 participants) and from about 1,300 subjects provided by 6 global collaborators. The dataset comprised deeply sampled blood TCRbeta repertoires from subjects exposed to, actively infected with, or recovered from COVID-19. Where available, HLA class I and class II types were obtained from metadata supplied by the sample provider rather than from assay-based typing. Sample metadata almost always included a de-identified subject ID, COVID-19 status, age in years and sex.

TCRbeta CDR3 regions were amplified from genomic DNA by means of the immunoSEQ Assay, a bias-controlled multiplex PCR. The study's processing was this. The number of nucleated cells in each sample was estimated by amplification of reference gene primers within the assay. To quantify the absolute abundance of each unique TCRbeta CDR3 rearrangement, sequence reads were collapsed and filtered. For each sample, productive Simpson clonality was calculated as the square root of Simpson's diversity index across productive rearrangements. TCRdb mirrors the immuneACCESS table, restricted to in-frame sequences. Some clones are absent from its copies; in checked studies, under half trace to an unresolved V gene, and the reason for the others is unknown. The V and J calls and clone size come from that table; D and trimming were worked out from the DNA. The sample data list about 410,000 clones, and about 90% of these were observed just once. The biggest ten clones account for about 0.63% of the sample.

Participants in the prospective study were aged about 18 to 90 years, lived in 20 to 25 United States geographic areas, and enrolled through a virtual design. To assign participants to cohorts, the prospective study relied on clinical history that participants themselves reported in a screening survey and a study questionnaire. ImmuneRACE Cohort 3 recovered participants were defined by two consecutive negative NP/OP PCR tests, healthcare professional clearance, or symptom resolution. In the prospective study, whole blood, serum and a nasopharyngeal or oropharyngeal swab were collected from each participant by mobile phlebotomists. Participants in the prospective study had the option to provide additional blood draws and questionnaires over a 2-month period. Before DNA extraction, blood samples from the prospective study were shipped at room temperature or frozen. The CDR3 spans 15 residues, from the cysteine through the phenylalanine. The CDR3 DNA has 45 bases and is translated from base 1. The germline V gene sets CDR1 to MNHEY and CDR2 to SVGAGI. V loses 5 bases of germline sequence and J loses 1 base, and the interval between the two ends is 14 bases.

On this clone: The antigen it binds to is not known. Per-nucleotide qualities are absent, and no much larger clonotype sits a single base away.

Points the paper makes about the study in general: The quantity of clinical and demographic metadata differed by source and by participant and was supplied without curation.

This TCR was sampled from a young man who had recovered from COVID-19. The sample consisted of PBMCs or T cells enriched from blood (not recorded which). In this chain, TRBV6-5 is recombined with TRBJ1-1; no D gene is confidently identified. CDR3 sequence: CASSPPSIPNTEAFF. The nucleotide sequence reads TGTGCCAGCAGTCCCCCCAGTATTCCGAACACTGAAGCTTTCTTT.